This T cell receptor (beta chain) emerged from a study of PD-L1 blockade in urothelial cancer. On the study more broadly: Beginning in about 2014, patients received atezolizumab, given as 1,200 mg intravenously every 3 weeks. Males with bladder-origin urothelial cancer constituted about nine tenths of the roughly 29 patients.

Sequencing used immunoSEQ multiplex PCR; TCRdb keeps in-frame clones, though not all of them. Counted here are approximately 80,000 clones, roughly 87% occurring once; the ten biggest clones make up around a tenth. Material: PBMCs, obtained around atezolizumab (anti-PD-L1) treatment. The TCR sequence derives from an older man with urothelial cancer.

The CDR3 spells CASSYTGGTEAFF. DNA for the CDR3: TGTGCCAGCAGTTATACCGGGGGCACTGAAGCTTTCTTT. This chain uses TRBV6-5 with TRBJ1-1; the D gene is possibly TRBD1 (5 bases). CDR1 is MNHEY, CDR2 SVGAGI, per germline. The ends were cut back, 3 bases at V and 4 bases at J, with 9 bases in the middle. The CDR3 length is 13 residues.